At least ten counts were recorded for the clone carrying this T cell receptor (beta chain). The antigen remains undetermined. This specimen belongs to a study of shared clonotypes between healthy human individuals. Regarding the study as a whole: Sampling covered blood only; tissue repertoires likely differ.

Each of the donors was a healthy adult who was HIV-negative and had not had a recent acute infection or vaccination. Germline loops: CDR1 LNHDA, CDR2 SQIVND (reference sequence). Trimming cost V 9 bases and J 5 bases, with 16 bases left between them. The CDR3 contains 13 residues. The table came from immunoSEQ multiplex PCR; TCRdb's copy has only in-frame clones and leaves some out. This repertoire shows about 490,000 clones, around 80% found once; its top ten account for 9.5% to 15%. Sequenced material: PBMCs. The V call is TRBV19, the J call TRBJ2-5; possible D gene TRBD2, 6 bases. The TCR sequence derives from a woman in her 40s in good health. Some clones in this sample may be carry-over from other donors' samples. The CDR3 nucleotides are TGTGCCAGCCTTGGGAGGTTCGAGGAGACCCAGTACTTC. This sequence encodes CASLGRFEETQYF.